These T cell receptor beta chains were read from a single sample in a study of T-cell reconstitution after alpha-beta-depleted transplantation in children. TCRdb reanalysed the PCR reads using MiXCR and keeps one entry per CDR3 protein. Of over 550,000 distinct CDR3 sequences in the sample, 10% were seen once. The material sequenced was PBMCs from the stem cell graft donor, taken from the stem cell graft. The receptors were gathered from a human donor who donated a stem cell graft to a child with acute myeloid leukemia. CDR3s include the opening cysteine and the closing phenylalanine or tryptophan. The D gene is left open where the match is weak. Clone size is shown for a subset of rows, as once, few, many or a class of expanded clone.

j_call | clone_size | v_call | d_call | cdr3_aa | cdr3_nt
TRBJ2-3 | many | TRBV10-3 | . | CAISGSVDTDTQYF | TGTGCCATCAGTGGTAGCGTAGACACAGATACGCAGTATTTT
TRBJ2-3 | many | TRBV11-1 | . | CASSLGLTDTQYF | TGTGCCAGCAGCCTGGGGCTCACAGATACGCAGTATTTT
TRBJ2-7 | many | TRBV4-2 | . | CASKDCPSQDYEQYF | TGTGCCAGCAAAGACTGTCCCTCCCAAGACTACGAGCAGTACTTC
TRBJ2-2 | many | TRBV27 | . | CASSFEPGTVGSKELFF | TGTGCCAGCAGTTTTGAGCCTGGGACGGTAGGGTCCAAGGAGCTGTTTTTT
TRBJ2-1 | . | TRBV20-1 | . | CSARPGTYNEQFF | TGCAGTGCCCGCCCGGGGACCTACAATGAGCAGTTCTTC
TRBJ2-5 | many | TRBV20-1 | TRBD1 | CSASPWTGALKTQYF | TGCAGTGCTAGTCCCTGGACAGGGGCATTGAAGACCCAGTACTTC
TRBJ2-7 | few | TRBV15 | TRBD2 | CATSSGLESYEQYF | TGTGCCACCAGCAGCGGACTAGAATCCTACGAGCAGTACTTC
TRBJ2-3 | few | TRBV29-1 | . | CSVEGGTRVSGTDTQYF | TGCAGCGTTGAAGGAGGAACACGGGTGTCCGGCACAGATACGCAGTATTTT
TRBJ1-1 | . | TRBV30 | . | CAWHPEGNTEAFF | TGTGCCTGGCACCCGGAGGGAAACACTGAAGCTTTCTTT
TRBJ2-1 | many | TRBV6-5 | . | CASSYGLEGGNEQFF | TGTGCCAGCAGTTACGGTCTAGAAGGGGGCAATGAGCAGTTCTTC
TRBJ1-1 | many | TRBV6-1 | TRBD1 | CASNPRGQGNTEAFF | TGTGCCAGCAACCCCAGGGGGCAGGGGAACACTGAAGCTTTCTTT
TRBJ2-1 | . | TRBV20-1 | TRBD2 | CSARVAGVSNEQFF | TGCAGTGCTAGAGTAGCGGGAGTATCCAATGAGCAGTTCTTC
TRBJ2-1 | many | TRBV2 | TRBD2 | CASSSTGTRHEQFF | TGTGCCAGCAGTTCTACCGGGACTAGACATGAGCAGTTCTTC
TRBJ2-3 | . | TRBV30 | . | CAWSAGVASTDTQYF | TGTGCCTGGAGTGCCGGAGTTGCTAGCACAGATACGCAGTATTTT
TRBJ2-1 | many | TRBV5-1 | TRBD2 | CASSGTSGSFEQFF | TGCGCCAGCAGCGGGACTAGCGGGAGTTTTGAGCAGTTCTTC
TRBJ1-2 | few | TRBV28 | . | CASTLRVGGYTF | TGTGCCAGCACCCTTCGGGTAGGTGGCTACACCTTC
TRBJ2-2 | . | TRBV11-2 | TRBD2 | CASSSRLAEVTGELFF | TGTGCCAGCAGCTCCAGACTAGCGGAGGTCACCGGGGAGCTGTTTTTT
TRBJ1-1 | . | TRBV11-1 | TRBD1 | CASSVEATGGPEAFF | TGTGCCAGCAGCGTAGAGGCGACAGGGGGCCCTGAAGCTTTCTTT
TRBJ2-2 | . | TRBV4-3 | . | CASSQGASENTGELFF | TGCGCCAGCAGCCAAGGAGCCAGCGAGAACACCGGGGAGCTGTTTTTT
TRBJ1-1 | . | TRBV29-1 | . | CSAAAVKAEAFF | TGCAGCGCTGCGGCCGTCAAGGCTGAAGCTTTCTTT
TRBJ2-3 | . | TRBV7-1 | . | CASSSTPIGHFQVRAKQITDTQYF | TGTGCCAGCAGCTCTACCCCAATCGGACACTTTCAAGTCCGGGCTAAACAAATAACAGATACGCAGTATTTT
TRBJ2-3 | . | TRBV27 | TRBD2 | CASSGGRAPDTQYF | TGTGCCAGCAGTGGCGGGAGGGCCCCAGATACGCAGTATTTT
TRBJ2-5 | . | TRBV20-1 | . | CSARDGARGLATETQYF | TGCAGTGCTAGAGATGGTGCGAGGGGGCTAGCGACGGAGACCCAGTACTTC
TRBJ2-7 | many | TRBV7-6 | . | CASSLEEGHFYEQYF | TGTGCCAGCAGCCTCGAAGAGGGACATTTCTACGAGCAGTACTTC
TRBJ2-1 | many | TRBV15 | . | CATSRGKNEQFF | TGTGCCACCAGCAGAGGAAAGAATGAGCAGTTCTTC
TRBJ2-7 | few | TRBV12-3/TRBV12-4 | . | CASSLGAEQYF | TGTGCCAGCAGCCTCGGAGCAGAGCAGTACTTC
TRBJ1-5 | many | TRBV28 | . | CASSLRVTEDQPQHF | TGTGCCAGCAGTTTAAGGGTTACAGAAGATCAGCCCCAGCATTTT
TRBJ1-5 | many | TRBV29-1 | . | CSPLPGAGGNQPQHF | TGCAGCCCCTTGCCTGGGGCAGGGGGCAATCAGCCCCAGCATTTT
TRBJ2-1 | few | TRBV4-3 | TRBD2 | CASSQLAGINNEQFF | TGCGCCAGCAGCCAACTAGCGGGGATAAACAATGAGCAGTTCTTC
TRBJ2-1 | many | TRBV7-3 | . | CASSFRGNHNEQFF | TGTGCCAGCAGCTTCCGGGGGAATCACAATGAGCAGTTCTTC
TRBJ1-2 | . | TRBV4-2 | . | CASSKSFFNYGYTF | TGTGCCAGCAGCAAATCCTTCTTTAACTATGGCTACACCTTC